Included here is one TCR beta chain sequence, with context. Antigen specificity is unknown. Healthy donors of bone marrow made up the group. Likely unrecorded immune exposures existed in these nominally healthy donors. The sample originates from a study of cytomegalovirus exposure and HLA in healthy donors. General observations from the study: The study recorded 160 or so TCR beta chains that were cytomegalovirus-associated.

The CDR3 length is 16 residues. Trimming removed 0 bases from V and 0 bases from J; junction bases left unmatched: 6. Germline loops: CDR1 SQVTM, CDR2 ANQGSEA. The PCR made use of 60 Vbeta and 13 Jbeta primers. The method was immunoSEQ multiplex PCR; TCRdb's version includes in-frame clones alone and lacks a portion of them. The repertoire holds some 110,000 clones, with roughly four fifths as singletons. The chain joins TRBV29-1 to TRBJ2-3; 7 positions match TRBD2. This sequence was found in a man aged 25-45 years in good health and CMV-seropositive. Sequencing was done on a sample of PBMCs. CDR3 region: CSVEDPRTRSTDTQYF. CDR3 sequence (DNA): TGCAGCGTTGAAGATCCCCGGACTAGAAGCACAGATACGCAGTATTTT.